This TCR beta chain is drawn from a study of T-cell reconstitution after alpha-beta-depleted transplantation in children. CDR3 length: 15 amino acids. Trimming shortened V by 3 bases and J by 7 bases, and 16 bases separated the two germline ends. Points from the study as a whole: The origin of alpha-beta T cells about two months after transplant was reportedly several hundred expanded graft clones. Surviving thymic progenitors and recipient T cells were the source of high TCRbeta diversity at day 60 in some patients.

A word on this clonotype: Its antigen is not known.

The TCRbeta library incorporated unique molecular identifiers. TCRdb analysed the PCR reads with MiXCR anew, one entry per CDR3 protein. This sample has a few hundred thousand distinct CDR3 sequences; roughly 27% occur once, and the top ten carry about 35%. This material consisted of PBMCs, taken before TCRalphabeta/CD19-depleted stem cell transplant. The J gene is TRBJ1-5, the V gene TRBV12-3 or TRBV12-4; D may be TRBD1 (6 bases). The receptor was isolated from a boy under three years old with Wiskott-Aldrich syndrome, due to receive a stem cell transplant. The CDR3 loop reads CASSFWGRGKQPQHF. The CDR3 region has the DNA TGTGCCAGCAGTTTCTGGGGGCGAGGTAAACAGCCCCAGCATTTT.